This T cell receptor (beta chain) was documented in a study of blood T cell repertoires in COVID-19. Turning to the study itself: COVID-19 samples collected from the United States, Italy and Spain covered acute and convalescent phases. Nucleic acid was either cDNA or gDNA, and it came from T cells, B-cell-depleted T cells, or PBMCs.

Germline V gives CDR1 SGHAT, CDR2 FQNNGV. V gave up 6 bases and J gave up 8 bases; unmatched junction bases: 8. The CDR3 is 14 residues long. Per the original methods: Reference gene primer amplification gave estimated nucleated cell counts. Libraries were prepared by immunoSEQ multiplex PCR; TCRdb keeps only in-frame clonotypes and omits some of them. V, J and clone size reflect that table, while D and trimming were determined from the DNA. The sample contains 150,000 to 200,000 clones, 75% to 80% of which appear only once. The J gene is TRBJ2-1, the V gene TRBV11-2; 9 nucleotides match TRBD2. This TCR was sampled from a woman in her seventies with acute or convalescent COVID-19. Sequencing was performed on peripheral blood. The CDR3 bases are TGTGCCAGCAGACCGGGACTAGCTAACTATGAGCAGTTCTTC. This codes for CASRPGLANYEQFF.